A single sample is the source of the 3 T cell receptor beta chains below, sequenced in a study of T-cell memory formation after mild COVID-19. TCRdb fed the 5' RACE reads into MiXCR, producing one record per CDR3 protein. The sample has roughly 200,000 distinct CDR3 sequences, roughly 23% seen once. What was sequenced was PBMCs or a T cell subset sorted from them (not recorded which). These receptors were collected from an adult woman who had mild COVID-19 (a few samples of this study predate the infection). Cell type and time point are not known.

CDR3 sequence (DNA): TGCAGTGCTAGAGAACCCAACGTAGCGGGGGCTTACAATGAGCAGTTCTTC. This gives the protein CSAREPNVAGAYNEQFF. V gene TRBV20-1 combines with J gene TRBJ2-1, with 9 positions matching TRBD2. CDR1 and CDR2 from the germline V gene are DFQATT and SNEGSKA (reference sequence). V trimming: 0 bases; J trimming: 4 bases; junction bases outside the gene matches: 10. CDR3 length: 17 residues.

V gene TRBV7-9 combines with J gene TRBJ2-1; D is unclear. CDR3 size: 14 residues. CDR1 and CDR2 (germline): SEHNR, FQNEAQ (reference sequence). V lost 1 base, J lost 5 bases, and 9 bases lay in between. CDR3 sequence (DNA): TGTGCCAGCAGCTTAGAGGGCAGCCACAATGAGCAGTTCTTC. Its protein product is CASSLEGSHNEQFF.

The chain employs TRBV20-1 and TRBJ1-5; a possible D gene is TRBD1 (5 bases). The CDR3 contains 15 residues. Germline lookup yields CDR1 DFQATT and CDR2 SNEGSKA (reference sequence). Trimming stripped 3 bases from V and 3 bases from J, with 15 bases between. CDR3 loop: CSARGSDSPNQPQHF. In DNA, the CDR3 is TGCAGTGCTAGGGGCTCCGACAGCCCCAATCAGCCCCAGCATTTT.